The clone carrying this T cell receptor beta chain was detected once. Its antigen is not identified. Assay: immunoSEQ multiplex PCR; the TCRdb copy retains only in-frame clones and omits some. The sample includes tens of thousands of clones, around 69% of them seen just once. The data belong to a study of radiotherapy plus CTLA-4 blockade in lung cancer. Study in general: Of the patients, over 15% showed objective responses and roughly 34% attained disease control. Notes on the study in general: Per reports, early blood T cell clone dynamics, plus interferon-beta, forecast response most strongly. Tumor-derived TCR clones expanded in blood after radiotherapy plus ipilimumab.

The source material was peripheral blood, sampled from a patient treated with radiotherapy plus ipilimumab. This clonotype originated in a human donor with non-small cell lung cancer whose response to radiotherapy plus ipilimumab could not be evaluated. Some clones in this sample may be carry-over from other donors' samples.

The CDR3 DNA reads as TGCGCCAGCAGCCAAGGCCCCGACAGGGCGTATTCACCCCTCCACTTT. Translating it yields CASSQGPDRAYSPLHF. The V call is TRBV4-1, the J call TRBJ1-6; 7 bases fit TRBD1. V shed 1 base, J shed 8 bases, and the junction held 8 bases outside the gene matches. CDR3 length: 16 amino acids. The V gene's germline CDR1 is MGHRA and CDR2 YSYEKL.